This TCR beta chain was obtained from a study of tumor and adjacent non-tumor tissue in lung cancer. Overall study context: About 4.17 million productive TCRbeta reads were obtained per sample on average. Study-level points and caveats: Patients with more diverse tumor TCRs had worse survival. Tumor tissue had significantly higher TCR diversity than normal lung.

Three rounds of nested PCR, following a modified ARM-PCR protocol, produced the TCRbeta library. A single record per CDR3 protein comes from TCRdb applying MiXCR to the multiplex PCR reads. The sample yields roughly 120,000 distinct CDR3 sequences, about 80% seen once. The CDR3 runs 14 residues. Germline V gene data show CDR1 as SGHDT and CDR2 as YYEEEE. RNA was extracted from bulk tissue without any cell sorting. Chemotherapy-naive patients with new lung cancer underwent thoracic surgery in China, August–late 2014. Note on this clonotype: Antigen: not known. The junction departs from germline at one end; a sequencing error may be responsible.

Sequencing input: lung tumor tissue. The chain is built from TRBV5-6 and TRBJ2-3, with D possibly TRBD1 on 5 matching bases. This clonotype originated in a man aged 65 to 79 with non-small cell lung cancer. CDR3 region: CARSYRLAGDRQYF. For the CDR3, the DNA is TGTGCCAGAAGTTACAGGCTCGCCGGAGATAGGCAGTATTTT.